This paragraph covers one T cell receptor (beta chain) sequence. This clonotype showed up many times. Its antigen is unknown. No much larger clone exists at a distance of one base, and base qualities are not known. The sample's time point label, in plain terms: patch test 2, 6 weeks after DPC sensitization. Interpreted using the paper, the treatment or condition label stands for: therapeutic diphenylcyclopropenone sensitization with weekly scalp DPC. Blood at each patch-test visit was drawn before the patch test was applied. Patients were considered eligible if aged 18 to 70, diagnosed with alopecia and deemed suitable for DPC therapy, and patients were excluded if pregnant. Unfractionated whole blood was collected in Tempus Blood RNA tubes, and total RNA was extracted from that blood. Reading from cysteine to phenylalanine, the CDR3 counts 13 amino acids. Only the CDR3 part of the read is kept: 39 bases, read in frame from the first base. CDR1 and CDR2 were assigned from the germline V gene (reference sequence) as DFQATT and SNEGSKA. Trimming takes 0 bases from V and 4 bases from J, and the germline ends sit 9 bases apart.

The sample comes from a study of human T cells and chemical hapten exposure (dated by TCRdb to about 2021). Concerning the study at large: For sensitization, 2% DPC in acetone was applied to an approximately 2 cm by approximately 2 cm area of upper inner arm skin. Throughout the study period of around 24 weeks, patients also received therapeutic DPC doses to the scalp every week. Patch tests used Finn chambers with 0.01% DPC on the upper back, scored after 6 days by International Contact Dermatitis Research Group standards. Alopecia areata with under or over 50% scalp involvement, alopecia totalis and alopecia universalis were represented in the patient cohort, which was mostly female. Libraries were combined into a pool for sequencing, and differences in TCR yield between samples came mainly from small differences in library volumes within the pool. In alopecia patients, the study followed how the peripheral blood TCR repertoire changed in vivo over primary and secondary sensitization to diphenylcyclopropenone (DPC), a hapten. Blood samples were taken from patients before sensitization (week 0) and then at 2, 6 and about 24 weeks after DPC sensitization. Twenty-nine alopecia patients provided blood for TCR sequencing at one to four time points (pre-sensitization, 2, 6 and 24 weeks).

Library construction relied on RACE. Data came from a NextSeq 500. Library preparation attached unique molecular identifiers to individual cDNA molecules for quantitative, reproducible TCR counting. From each blood RNA sample, both TCR alpha and TCR beta chains were sequenced. The original pipeline was this. The median number of TCRs per sample was over 85,000, ranging from about 20,000 to 700,000. V, J and CDR3 annotation of the TCR reads was performed with the Decombinator software suite. To make PS versus PT1 abundance plots, every sample was subsampled to the same number of TCRs (28,000). Expanded TCRs were defined as absent before sensitization and observed at least eight times at the 2-week time point. TCRdb passed the public sequencing reads through fastp at Q25 and MiXCR, retaining productive beta sequences. Rows with one shared CDR3 protein collapse into an entry with the most common genes and DNA. The V and J calls were not made by the authors but by TCRdb's processing. Recorded for this sample are some 71,000 distinct CDR3 sequences; over 9% of them occurred a single time. The top ten clones comprise about 6.9% of the sample.

The research as a whole found: A positive correlation was found between the number of PT1 expanded TCRs and patch test score, with significance reached at thresholds 8, 16 and 32 but not 4. All patients had alopecia, a presumed autoimmune disease, so their immune response might differ from that of healthy individuals. After repeated subsampling, changes were observed in the strength of the expansion versus patch-test correlation and in the threshold at which the correlation became significant. The number of TCRs above 1 in 1000 frequency did not change with DPC sensitization; there was no evidence of global repertoire structure alterations. Expanded TCRs formed significantly more large CDR3 similarity clusters than pre-sensitization or healthy control sets, consistent with antigen-driven responses.

The sample here was whole blood, taken in connection with sensitization to the hapten diphenylcyclopropenone (DPC). Here the chain combines TRBV20-1 and TRBJ1-2; the best D guess is TRBD1, with 5 bases matching. The sequence was obtained from a woman in her 50s with alopecia areata. Some clones in this sample may be carry-over from other donors' samples. The DNA sequence follows: TGCAGTGCTAGAGATCAGACAGCCTATGGCTACACCTTC. Translation gives CSARDQTAYGYTF.